This TCR beta chain was identified in a study of blood T cells in healthy people across ages. Each sample yielded at least 6.5 million isolated PBMCs. Primed by a sample-barcoded 5' primer and a J-beta primer mix, a second PCR proceeded for about 6 to 12 cycles. All cDNA molecules were each tagged by a template-switch adaptor with 12 random nucleotides. TCRdb passed the 5' RACE reads through MiXCR, listing each CDR3 protein once. The repertoire consists of 980,000 or so distinct CDR3 sequences, with under 50% occurring once and the leading ten covering about an eighth. Study-level points and caveats: Higher diversity and more naive CD4+ cells were features of long-lived donors, compared to aged donors. Donor CMV status, an unknown factor, possibly confounded changes in expanded clonotypes.

Germline lookup yields CDR1 SGDLS and CDR2 YYNGEE. CDR3 length: 16 amino acids. Unmatched junction bases numbered 8, after V lost 4 bases and J lost 4 bases. This clonotype occurred a few times. Its antigen remains unknown. Sequences were obtained from blood. The chain couples TRBV9 to TRBJ2-1; 10 bases match TRBD2. The TCR originated in a man aged 30 to 45 in good health. For the CDR3, the DNA is TGTGCCAGCAGCCCGAGGACTAGCGGACATTACAATGAGCAGTTCTTC. It is translated as CASSPRTSGHYNEQFF.